A single sample is the source of the 5 T cell receptor beta chains below, sequenced in a study of siplizumab effects on memory and regulatory T cells. Clones were read by immunoSEQ multiplex PCR, and TCRdb kept only the in-frame ones, dropping some. The table includes about 120,000 clones, approximately 94% detected once. The sample taken for sequencing was non-Treg CD4+ T cells sorted from blood. Source of these receptors: a human donor in good health.

The chain combines TRBV13 with TRBJ1-3; no clear D gene. The CDR3 is 15 residues long. V was trimmed by 0 bases and J by 1 base, leaving 7 bases between them. Germline V lookup: CDR1 PRHDT, CDR2 FYEKMQ (reference sequence). In nucleotides, the CDR3 is TGTGCCAGCAGCTTAGGCCGGTTATCTGGAAACACCATATATTTT. Translating it yields CASSLGRLSGNTIYF.

This chain joins TRBV6-4 and TRBJ2-3; no clear D gene. The CDR3 runs 13 residues. CDR1 MRHNA and CDR2 SNTAGT come from the germline V gene. V lost 0 bases and J 4 bases, leaving 5 bases between the germline ends. DNA for the CDR3: TGTGCCAGCAGTGACTCTGGCGCAGATACGCAGTATTTT. It specifies CASSDSGADTQYF.

The chain is built from TRBV13 and TRBJ2-5; tentatively, D is TRBD1 (6 bases). Deletions cut 0 bases from V and 5 bases from J, with 13 bases between. This CDR3 comprises 15 residues. CDR1 PRHDT and CDR2 FYEKMQ come from the germline V gene (reference sequence). CDR3 coding DNA: TGTGCCAGCAGCTTAGGGCAGGGGATACGGGAGACCCAGTACTTC. Its protein is CASSLGQGIRETQYF.

Points on this clone: The junction departs from the called germline gene at one end, perhaps through a read error. This chain links TRBV9 with TRBJ2-5; 14 bases match TRBD2. The CDR3 totals 17 residues. Germline V CDR1 and CDR2: SGDLS, YYNGEE. The DNA of the CDR3 is TGTGCCAGCAGCCCAACGACTAGCGGGGGGGCCCAAGTGACCCAGTACTTC. Translation: CASSPTTSGGAQVTQYF.

The chain couples TRBV27 to TRBJ2-2, with D possibly being TRBD1 (6 bases). CDR3 length: 15 residues. Germline V gene lookup returns CDR1 MNHEY and CDR2 SMNVEV (reference sequence). Trimming stripped 6 bases from V and 1 base from J, with 12 bases between. This chain's CDR3 is CASRTGQGNTGELFF. CDR3 DNA sequence: TGTGCCAGCAGAACGGGACAAGGGAACACCGGGGAGCTGTTTTTT.